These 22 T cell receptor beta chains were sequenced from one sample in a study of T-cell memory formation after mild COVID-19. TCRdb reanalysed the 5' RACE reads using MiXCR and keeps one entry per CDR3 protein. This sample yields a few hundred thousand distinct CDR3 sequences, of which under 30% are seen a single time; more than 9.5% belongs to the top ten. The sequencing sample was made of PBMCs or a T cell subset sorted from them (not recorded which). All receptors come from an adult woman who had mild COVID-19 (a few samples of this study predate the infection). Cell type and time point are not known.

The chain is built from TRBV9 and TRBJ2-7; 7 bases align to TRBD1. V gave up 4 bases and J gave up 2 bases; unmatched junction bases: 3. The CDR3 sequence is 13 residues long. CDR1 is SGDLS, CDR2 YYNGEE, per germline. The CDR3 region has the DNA TGTGCCAGCAGCAAAGGGACAGCCTACGAGCAGTACTTC. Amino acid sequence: CASSKGTAYEQYF. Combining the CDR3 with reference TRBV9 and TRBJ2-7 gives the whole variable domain DSGVTQTPKHLITATGQRVTLRCSPRSGDLSVYWYQQSLDQGLQFLIQYYNGEERAKGNILERFSAQQFPDLHSELNLSSLELGDSALYFCASSKGTAYEQYFGPGTRLTVT.

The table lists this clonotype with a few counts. The CDR3 spells CSAPKGLGSYNEQFF. The CDR3 DNA is TGCAGTGCTCCGAAGGGTCTCGGGTCCTACAATGAGCAGTTCTTC. The V gene is TRBV20-1, the J gene TRBJ2-1; D gene ambiguous. The CDR3 length is 15 residues. Trimming stripped 5 bases from V and 1 base from J, with 15 bases between. Germline values: CDR1 DFQATT, CDR2 SNEGSKA (reference sequence).

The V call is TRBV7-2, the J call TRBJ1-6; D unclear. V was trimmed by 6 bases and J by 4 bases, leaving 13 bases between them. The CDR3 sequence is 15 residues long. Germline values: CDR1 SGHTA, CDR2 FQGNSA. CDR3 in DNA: TGTGCCAGCAGGTCTCGGGAGGTATATAATTCACCCCTCCACTTT. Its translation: CASRSREVYNSPLHF.

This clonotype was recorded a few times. This CDR3 reads CSARLGTGLQPQHF. CDR3 sequence (DNA): TGCAGTGCTAGACTGGGGACAGGGCTTCAGCCCCAGCATTTT. The chain is built from TRBV20-1 and TRBJ1-5, with 9 bases matching TRBD1. The CDR3 contains 14 residues. Germline V CDR1 and CDR2: DFQATT, SNEGSKA (reference sequence). V dropped 2 bases and J dropped 6; count of bases not matched to a gene: 5.

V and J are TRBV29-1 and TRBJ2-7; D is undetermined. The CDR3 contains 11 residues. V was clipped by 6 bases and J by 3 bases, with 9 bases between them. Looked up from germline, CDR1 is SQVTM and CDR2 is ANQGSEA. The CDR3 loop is CSVQLNYEQYF. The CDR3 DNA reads TGCAGCGTACAACTGAACTACGAGCAGTACTTC.

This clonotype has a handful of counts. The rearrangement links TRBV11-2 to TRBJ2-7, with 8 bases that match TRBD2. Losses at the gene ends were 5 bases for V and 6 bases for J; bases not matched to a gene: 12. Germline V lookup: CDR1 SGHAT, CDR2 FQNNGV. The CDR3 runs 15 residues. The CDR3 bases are TGTGCCAGCAGCCACCTGTCCGGGAGGGCTCTCGAGCAGTACTTC. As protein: CASSHLSGRALEQYF.

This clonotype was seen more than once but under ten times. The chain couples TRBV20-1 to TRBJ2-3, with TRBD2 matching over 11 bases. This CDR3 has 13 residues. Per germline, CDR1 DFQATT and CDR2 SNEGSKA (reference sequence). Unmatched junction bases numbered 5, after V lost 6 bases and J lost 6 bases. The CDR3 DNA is TGCAGTGCAAATCTAGCGGGAGGCGATACGCAGTATTTT. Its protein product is CSANLAGGDTQYF.

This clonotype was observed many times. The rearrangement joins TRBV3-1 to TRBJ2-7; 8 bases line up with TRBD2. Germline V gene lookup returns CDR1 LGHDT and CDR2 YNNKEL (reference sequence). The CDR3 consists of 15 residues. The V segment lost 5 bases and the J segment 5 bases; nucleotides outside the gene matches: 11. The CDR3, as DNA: TGTGCCAGCAGCGAACTAGGGAGCGGGGGCAACGAGCAGTACTTC. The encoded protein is CASSELGSGGNEQYF.

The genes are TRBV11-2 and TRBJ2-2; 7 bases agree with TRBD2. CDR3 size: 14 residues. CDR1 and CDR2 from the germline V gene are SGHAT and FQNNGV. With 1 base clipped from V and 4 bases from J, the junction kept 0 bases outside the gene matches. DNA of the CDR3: TGTGCCAGCAGCTTAGCTAGCGGCACCGGGGAGCTGTTTTTT. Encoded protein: CASSLASGTGELFF.

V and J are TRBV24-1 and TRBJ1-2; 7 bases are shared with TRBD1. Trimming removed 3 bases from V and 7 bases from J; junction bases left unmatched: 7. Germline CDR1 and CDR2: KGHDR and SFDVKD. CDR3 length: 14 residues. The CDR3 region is CATSDLQGSGGYTF. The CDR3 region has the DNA TGTGCCACCAGTGATCTACAGGGGTCAGGTGGCTACACCTTC.

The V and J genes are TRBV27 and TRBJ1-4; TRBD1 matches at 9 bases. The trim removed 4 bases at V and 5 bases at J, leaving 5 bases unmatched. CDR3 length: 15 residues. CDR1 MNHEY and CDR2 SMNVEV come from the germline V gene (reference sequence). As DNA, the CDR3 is TGTGCCAGCAGTTCGGGACAGGGCCACAATGAAAAACTGTTTTTT. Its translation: CASSSGQGHNEKLFF.

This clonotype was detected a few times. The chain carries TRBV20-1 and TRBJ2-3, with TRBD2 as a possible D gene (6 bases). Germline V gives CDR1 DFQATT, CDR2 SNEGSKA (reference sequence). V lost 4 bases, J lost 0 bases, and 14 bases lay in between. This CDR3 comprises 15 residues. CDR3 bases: TGCAGTGCTAAGACCGGGACTGCAAGCACAGATACGCAGTATTTT. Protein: CSAKTGTASTDTQYF.

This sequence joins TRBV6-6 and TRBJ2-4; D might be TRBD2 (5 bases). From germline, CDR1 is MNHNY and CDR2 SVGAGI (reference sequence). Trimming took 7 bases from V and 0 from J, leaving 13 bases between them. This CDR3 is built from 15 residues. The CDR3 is CASKVEGLAKNIQYF. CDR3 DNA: TGTGCCAGCAAGGTAGAGGGCCTAGCCAAAAACATTCAGTACTTC.

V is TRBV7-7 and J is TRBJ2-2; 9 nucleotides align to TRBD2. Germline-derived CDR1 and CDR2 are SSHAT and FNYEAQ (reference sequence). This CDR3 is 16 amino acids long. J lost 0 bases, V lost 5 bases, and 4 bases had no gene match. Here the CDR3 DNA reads TGTGCCAGCAGCGTTAGCGGGGGCGCGAACACCGGGGAGCTGTTTTTT. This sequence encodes CASSVSGGANTGELFF.

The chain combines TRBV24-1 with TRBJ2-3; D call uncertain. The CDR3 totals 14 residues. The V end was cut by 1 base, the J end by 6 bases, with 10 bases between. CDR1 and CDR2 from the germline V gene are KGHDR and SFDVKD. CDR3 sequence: CATSDFSHLDTQYF. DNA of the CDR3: TGTGCCACCAGTGATTTCTCACATCTCGATACGCAGTATTTT.

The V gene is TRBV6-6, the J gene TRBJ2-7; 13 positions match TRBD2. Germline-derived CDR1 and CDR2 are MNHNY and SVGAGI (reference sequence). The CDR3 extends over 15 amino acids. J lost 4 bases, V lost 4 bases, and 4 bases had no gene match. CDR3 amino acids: CASSSPGLAGYEQYF. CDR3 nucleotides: TGTGCCAGCAGTTCTCCGGGACTAGCGGGGTACGAGCAGTACTTC.

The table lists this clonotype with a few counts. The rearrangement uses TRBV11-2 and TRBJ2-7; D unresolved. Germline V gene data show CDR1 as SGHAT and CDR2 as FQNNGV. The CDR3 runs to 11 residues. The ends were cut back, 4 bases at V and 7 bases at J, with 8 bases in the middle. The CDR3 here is CASSSGAEQYF. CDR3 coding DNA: TGTGCCAGCAGCTCCGGCGCAGAGCAGTACTTC.

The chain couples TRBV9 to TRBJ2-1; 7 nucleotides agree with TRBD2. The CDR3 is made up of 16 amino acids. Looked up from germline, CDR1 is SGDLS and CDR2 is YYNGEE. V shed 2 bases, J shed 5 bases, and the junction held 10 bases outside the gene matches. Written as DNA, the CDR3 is TGTGCCAGCAGCGTGGCCTCAGCGGGGCTAAACAATGAGCAGTTCTTC. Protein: CASSVASAGLNNEQFF.

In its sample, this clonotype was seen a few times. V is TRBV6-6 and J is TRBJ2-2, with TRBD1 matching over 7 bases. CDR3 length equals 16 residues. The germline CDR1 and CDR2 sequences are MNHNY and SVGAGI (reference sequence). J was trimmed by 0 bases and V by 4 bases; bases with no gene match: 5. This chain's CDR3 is CASSSPGTANTGELFF. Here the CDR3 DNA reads TGTGCCAGCAGTTCCCCCGGGACAGCGAACACCGGGGAGCTGTTTTTT.

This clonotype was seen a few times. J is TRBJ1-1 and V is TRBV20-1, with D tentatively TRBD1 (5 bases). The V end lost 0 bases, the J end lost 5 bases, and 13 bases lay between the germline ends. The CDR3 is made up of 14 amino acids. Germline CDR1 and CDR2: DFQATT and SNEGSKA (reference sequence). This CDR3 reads CSARDPRAETEAFF. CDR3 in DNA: TGCAGTGCTAGAGACCCCAGGGCCGAAACTGAAGCTTTCTTT.

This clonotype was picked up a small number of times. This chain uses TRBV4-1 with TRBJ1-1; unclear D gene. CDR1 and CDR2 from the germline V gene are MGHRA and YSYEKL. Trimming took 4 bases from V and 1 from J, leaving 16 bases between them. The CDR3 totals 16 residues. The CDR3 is CASSPRNPATNTEAFF. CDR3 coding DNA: TGCGCCAGCAGCCCAAGGAACCCCGCGACGAACACTGAAGCTTTCTTT.

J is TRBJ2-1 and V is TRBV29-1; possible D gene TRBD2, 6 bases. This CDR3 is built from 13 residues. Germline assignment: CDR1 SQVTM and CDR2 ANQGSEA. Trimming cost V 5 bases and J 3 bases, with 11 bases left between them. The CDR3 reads CSVNERVYNEQFF. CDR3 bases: TGCAGCGTTAATGAGCGGGTCTACAATGAGCAGTTCTTC.